These 28 T cell receptor beta chains originate from one sample sequenced in a study of PD-L1 blockade in urothelial cancer (dated by TCRdb to 2016 to 2017). The time point label corresponds to: pretreatment peripheral blood. The library relied on the immunoSEQ multiplex PCR assay. TCRdb took this table from immuneACCESS and kept in-frame rearrangements with V and J called. Such tables lack part of the clones; where checked against another copy, unresolved V genes explain under half of the gap, and the rest is unexplained. The sample contains tens of thousands of clones, about nine tenths of them found a single time. The ten largest clonotypes hold roughly 10% of the sample. The source material was PBMCs, sampled around atezolizumab (anti-PD-L1) treatment. The receptors were gathered from a woman aged 60-75 years with urothelial cancer.

The rearrangement uses TRBV29-1 and TRBJ1-2; tentatively, D is TRBD1 (5 bases). Germline CDR1 SQVTM, CDR2 ANQGSEA. This CDR3 contains 12 residues. The V gene lost 3 bases and the J gene lost 3 bases, with 8 bases spanning the gap. This CDR3 is CSVEGQYYGYTF. Written as DNA, the CDR3 is TGCAGCGTTGAGGGGCAGTACTATGGCTACACCTTC.

The chain combines TRBV19 with TRBJ2-1; TRBD2 matches 10 bases. Germline V gene sequence: CDR1 LNHDA, CDR2 SQIVND (reference sequence). The CDR3 loop spans 16 amino acids. V trimming: 5 bases; J trimming: 2 bases; junction bases outside the gene matches: 6. The CDR3 sequence: CASSASSGSPYNEQFF. CDR3 coding DNA: TGTGCCAGTAGTGCTTCTAGCGGGAGCCCCTACAATGAGCAGTTCTTC.

V is TRBV27 and J is TRBJ2-6, with 10 bases identical to TRBD1. Germline CDR1 reads MNHEY; CDR2 reads SMNVEV (reference sequence). This CDR3 comprises 17 residues. Trimming at V came to 5 bases and at J to 1 base, leaving 5 bases not matched to a gene. The CDR3 here is CASSVGTGASGANVLTF. CDR3 bases: TGTGCCAGCAGTGTTGGGACAGGGGCTTCTGGGGCCAACGTCCTGACTTTC.

The chain recombines TRBV19 with TRBJ1-5; the match to TRBD1 covers 7 bases. V lost 7 bases to trimming and J lost 4 bases; unmatched junction nucleotides: 10. The CDR3 runs to 15 residues. Germline assignment: CDR1 LNHDA and CDR2 SQIVND (reference sequence). In DNA form, the CDR3 reads TGTGCCAGTACTACAGGGGTAGACCATAATCAGCCCCAGCATTTT. Its protein is CASTTGVDHNQPQHF.

The chain is built from TRBV28 and TRBJ2-7, with D perhaps TRBD2 (6 bases). From germline, CDR1 is MDHEN and CDR2 SYDVKM. The V gene lost 2 bases and the J gene lost 2 bases, with 13 bases spanning the gap. The CDR3 totals 15 residues. Written as DNA, the CDR3 is TGTGCCAGCAGTTTACCCGGCAGGGAGGCCTACGAGCAGTACTTC. It specifies CASSLPGREAYEQYF.

The rearrangement joins TRBV28 to TRBJ1-1; D uncertain. CDR3 size: 13 residues. Trimming cost V 5 bases and J 5 bases, with 12 bases left between them. CDR1 is MDHEN and CDR2 is SYDVKM in the germline V gene. CDR3 DNA: TGTGCCAGCAGTCCCCGAGCCTTGACTGAAGCTTTCTTT. This encodes CASSPRALTEAFF.

The genes are TRBV21-1 and TRBJ2-2; the table calls TRBD1, which could not be checked here. TRBV21-1 is noted as a pseudogene. The CDR3 consists of 16 residues. The CDR3 region has the DNA TGTGCCAGCAGCTCCAAGCGACAGGAGGTATCCGGGGAGCTGTTTTTT. Translating it yields CASSSKRQEVSGELFF.

CDR3 loop: CAISDPGLATQETQYF. The CDR3 region has the DNA TGTGCCATCAGTGACCCGGGACTAGCGACCCAAGAGACCCAGTACTTC. The V gene is TRBV10-3, the J gene TRBJ2-5; 10 bases match TRBD2. CDR1 ENHRY and CDR2 SYGVKD come from the germline V gene. V lost 3 bases and J lost 1; bases outside the gene matches: 5. The CDR3 loop spans 16 amino acids.

V usage is TRBV10-3 and J usage is TRBJ2-5; no clear D. Germline V gene sequence: CDR1 ENHRY, CDR2 SYGVKD. The CDR3 has 14 amino acids. The V and J ends lost 2 bases and 3 bases respectively, with 10 bases between them. CDR3 nucleotide sequence: TGTGCCATCAGTGAGGGCCTTTTCAAAGAGACCCAGTACTTC. Protein product: CAISEGLFKETQYF.

The chain employs TRBV5-4 and TRBJ2-5; 10 nucleotides align to TRBD2. The CDR3 consists of 15 residues. Germline CDR1 SGHNT, CDR2 YYREEE (reference sequence). The V segment lost 4 bases and the J segment 5 bases; nucleotides outside the gene matches: 8. The chain's CDR3 is CASSPPAGGWETQYF. Here the CDR3 DNA reads TGTGCCAGCAGCCCCCCAGCGGGAGGGTGGGAGACCCAGTACTTC.

The chain uses TRBV28 and TRBJ1-5; no firm D call. Germline loops: CDR1 MDHEN, CDR2 SYDVKM. CDR3 length: 15 residues. The germline V and J ends were trimmed by 1 base and 7 bases, with 14 bases remaining between them. For the CDR3, the DNA is TGTGCCAGCAGTTTATTTGTGAGAACGGGACAGCCCCAGCATTTT. Amino acids: CASSLFVRTGQPQHF.

This clone occurred a few times. The chain employs TRBV7-9 and TRBJ2-1; 7 bases agree with TRBD1. CDR1 and CDR2 from the germline V gene are SEHNR and FQNEAQ (reference sequence). This CDR3 region has 17 residues. Unmatched junction bases numbered 10, after V lost 4 bases and J lost 1 base. CDR3 loop: CASSSKPGQESYNEQFF. CDR3 in DNA: TGTGCCAGCAGCTCCAAGCCCGGACAGGAGTCCTACAATGAGCAGTTCTTC.

The DNA of the CDR3 is TGTGCCAGCAGCTCCACAGGGGGCTACGAGCAGTACTTC. Translated, it gives CASSSTGGYEQYF. The genes are TRBV7-3 and TRBJ2-7; 8 bases align to TRBD1. J lost 3 bases, V lost 4 bases, and 2 bases had no gene match. CDR1 and CDR2 (germline): SGHTA, FQGTGA. The CDR3 covers 13 residues.

The V call is TRBV19, the J call TRBJ2-7; D uncertain. This CDR3 is 14 amino acids long. Germline-derived CDR1 and CDR2 are LNHDA and SQIVND (reference sequence). V was clipped by 5 bases and J by 0 bases, with 11 bases between them. Here the CDR3 DNA reads TGTGCCAGTAGTCGCCCAGGCGCCTCCTACGAGCAGTACTTC. Its translation is CASSRPGASYEQYF.

The chain has TRBV28 and TRBJ2-7; 7 bases match TRBD2. Germline CDR1 MDHEN, CDR2 SYDVKM. V lost 3 bases, J lost 4 bases, and 9 bases stayed unmatched. This CDR3 spans 15 amino acids. The CDR3 DNA sequence: TGTGCCAGCAGTTTGGGAGGGCCTCCAACTTACGAGCAGTACTTC. This encodes CASSLGGPPTYEQYF. The complete variable domain, with remaining parts taken from reference TRBV28 and TRBJ2-7, reads DVKVTQSSRYLVKRTGEKVFLECVQDMDHENMFWYRQDPGLGLRLIYFSYDVKMKEKGDIPEGYSVSREKKERFSLILESASTNQTSMYLCASSLGGPPTYEQYFGPGTRLTVT.

The rearrangement links TRBV7-2 to TRBJ2-6; no clear D. Per the germline V gene, CDR1 is SGHTA and CDR2 is FQGNSA. CDR3 length equals 14 residues. V was pared by 1 base and J by 6 bases, with 7 bases between. CDR3 DNA sequence: TGTGCCAGCAGCTTAGGTCTAGAGGCCAACGTCCTGACTTTC. The encoded protein is CASSLGLEANVLTF.

The V gene is TRBV4-3, the J gene TRBJ1-1, with D maybe TRBD1 (5 bases). This CDR3 has 16 residues. Germline values: CDR1 LGHNA, CDR2 YSLEER. V was shortened by 0 bases and J by 2 bases, with 13 bases between the two germline ends. The CDR3 here is CASSQDRSRTNTEAFF. The CDR3 bases are TGCGCCAGCAGCCAAGATAGGTCCAGGACAAACACTGAAGCTTTCTTT.

V and J are TRBV5-4 and TRBJ1-2; TRBD1 matches at 7 bases. The germline CDR1 and CDR2 sequences are SGHNT and YYREEE (reference sequence). V lost 4 bases, J lost 4 bases, and 7 bases stayed unmatched. The CDR3 is 14 amino acids. CDR3 nucleotide sequence: TGTGCCAGCAGCCCCACAGGGGTTAGCTATGGCTACACCTTC. Translation gives CASSPTGVSYGYTF.

The chain joins TRBV6-1 to TRBJ1-4, with D perhaps matching TRBD1 (5 bases). Germline CDR1 is MNHNS and CDR2 is SASEGT. The CDR3 consists of 16 residues. V shed 4 bases and J shed 0 bases, with 12 bases lying between them. The chain's CDR3 is CASSAPPGATNEKLFF. The CDR3 DNA sequence: TGTGCCAGCAGTGCTCCCCCGGGGGCAACTAATGAAAAACTGTTTTTT.

The chain joins TRBV12-5 to TRBJ2-7, with D possibly matching TRBD2 (5 bases). Germline V lookup: CDR1 LGHNT, CDR2 FRNRAP. CDR3 length: 15 residues. The ends were cut back, 4 bases at V and 3 bases at J, with 16 bases in the middle. The CDR3 DNA is TGTGCTAGTGGTTCATTAGGGAGTCTCCGCTACGAGCAGTACTTC. This sequence encodes CASGSLGSLRYEQYF.

V gene TRBV18 combines with J gene TRBJ2-1; 7 positions agree with TRBD2. J lost 2 bases, V lost 6 bases, and 4 bases had no gene match. Germline V gene lookup returns CDR1 KGHSH and CDR2 LQKENI. CDR3 length: 14 amino acids. CDR3 DNA sequence: TGTGCCAGCTCCCCGGGGGGTCCCTACAATGAGCAGTTCTTC. Translation gives CASSPGGPYNEQFF. The whole variable domain, filled in from reference TRBV18 and TRBJ2-1, reads NAGVMQNPRHLVRRRGQEARLRCSPMKGHSHVYWYRQLPEEGLKFMVYLQKENIIDESGMPKERFSAEFPKEGPSILRIQQVVRGDSAAYFCASSPGGPYNEQFFGPGTRLTVL.

The chain has TRBV7-9 and TRBJ2-5; 7 bases agree with TRBD2. The junction had 8 bases not matched to a gene; V was cut back by 11 bases and J by 2 bases. Germline CDR1 reads SEHNR; CDR2 reads FQNEAQ (reference sequence). The CDR3 totals 13 residues. CDR3 sequence reads: CAVPAGKQETQYF. For the CDR3, the DNA is TGTGCCGTGCCAGCGGGGAAACAAGAGACCCAGTACTTC.

The chain carries TRBV7-2 and TRBJ2-5, with 11 bases aligning to TRBD2. This CDR3 spans 16 amino acids. CDR1 is SGHTA and CDR2 is FQGNSA in the germline V gene. With 5 bases clipped from V and 4 bases from J, the junction kept 9 bases outside the gene matches. CDR3 loop: CASSGPTSGRRETQYF. CDR3 DNA: TGTGCCAGCAGCGGACCTACTAGCGGGAGACGAGAGACCCAGTACTTC.

The chain has TRBV6-5 and TRBJ1-1; D may be TRBD1 (6 bases). Trimming shortened V by 2 bases and J by 0 bases, and 10 bases separated the two germline ends. The V gene's germline CDR1 is MNHEY and CDR2 SVGAGI. The CDR3 spans 15 residues. CDR3 amino acids: CASSYGAGVNTEAFF. For the CDR3, the DNA is TGTGCCAGCAGTTACGGGGCAGGGGTGAACACTGAAGCTTTCTTT.

This rearrangement joins TRBV10-2 to TRBJ2-1; 7 nucleotides line up with TRBD1. The V segment lost 7 bases and the J segment 2 bases; nucleotides outside the gene matches: 8. The CDR3 is 15 residues long. Germline V gene data show CDR1 as WSHSY and CDR2 as SAAADI. In DNA form, the CDR3 reads TGCGCCAGCACCGAGGGACAGAGCCCCTACAATGAGCAGTTCTTC. Its protein product is CASTEGQSPYNEQFF.

The V gene is TRBV28, the J gene TRBJ1-1; 12 bases are a match to TRBD1. V shed 4 bases, J shed 1 base, and the junction held 10 bases outside the gene matches. The length of the CDR3 is 18 residues. CDR1 MDHEN and CDR2 SYDVKM come from the germline V gene. This CDR3 reads CASSSPRDRGRGNTEAFF. The CDR3 bases are TGTGCCAGCAGTTCCCCCCGGGACAGGGGGCGCGGGAACACTGAAGCTTTCTTT.

The J gene is TRBJ2-1, the V gene TRBV19, with 9 bases identical to TRBD2. The germline V gene encodes CDR1 LNHDA and CDR2 SQIVND (reference sequence). This CDR3 has 15 residues. With V trimmed by 6 bases and J by 2 bases, 5 bases remained unmatched. The CDR3 DNA follows: TGTGCCAGTAGCACTAGCGGGCGAACCTACAATGAGCAGTTCTTC. Encoded protein: CASSTSGRTYNEQFF.

This chain connects TRBV28 to TRBJ1-2; tentatively, D is TRBD1 (6 bases). CDR1 and CDR2 (germline): MDHEN, SYDVKM. Trimming stripped 3 bases from V and 0 bases from J, with 14 bases between. The CDR3 has 16 amino acids. CDR3 sequence (DNA): TGTGCCAGCAGTTTTTTGCAGGGGATTACTAACTATGGCTACACCTTC. Translation gives CASSFLQGITNYGYTF.